This T cell receptor (beta chain) stems from a study of CD8 T cells in Susac syndrome. Findings of the study overall: As the study acknowledged, the number of individuals in its TCR sequencing and HLA analysis was relatively small.

An amount of RNA that ranged from about 0.45 to 1 ug was reverse transcribed with random hexamers. Multiplex PCR with immunoSEQ amplified the TCR beta CDR3 across 54 Vbeta and 13 Jbeta. Using its own MiXCR run on the immunoSEQ multiplex PCR reads, TCRdb lists one record per CDR3 protein. The table lists 71,000 or so distinct CDR3 sequences, roughly 95% of them singletons. Germline V gives CDR1 LGHDT, CDR2 YNNKEL (reference sequence). The CDR3 is made up of 13 amino acids. V shed 2 bases, J shed 11 bases, and the junction held 2 bases outside the gene matches. Sequencing targeted TCR beta in blood CD8+ and CD4+ T cells. Negative isolation was used for CD8+ and CD4+ T cells, and FACS enrichment was applied to TEMRA cells. With respect to this clonotype: Its matching antigen is unknown.

The sequence came from a human donor with multiple sclerosis. The V call is TRBV3-1, the J call TRBJ2-1; 11 nucleotides line up with TRBD2. Sequencing was done on a sample of CD4+ T cells from PBMCs. The CDR3 is CASSQTSGGKQFF. In DNA, the CDR3 is TGTGCCAGCAGCCAAACTAGCGGGGGAAAGCAGTTCTTC.